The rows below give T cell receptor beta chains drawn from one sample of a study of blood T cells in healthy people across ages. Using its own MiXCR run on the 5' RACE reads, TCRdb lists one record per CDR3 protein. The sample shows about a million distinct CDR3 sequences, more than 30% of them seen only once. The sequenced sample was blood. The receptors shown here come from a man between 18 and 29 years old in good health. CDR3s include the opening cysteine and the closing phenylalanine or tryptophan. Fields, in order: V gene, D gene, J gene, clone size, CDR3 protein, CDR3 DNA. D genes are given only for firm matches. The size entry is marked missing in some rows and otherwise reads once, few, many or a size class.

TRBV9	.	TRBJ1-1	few	CASSGQIDEAFF	TGTGCCAGCAGCGGACAGATAGATGAAGCTTTCTTT
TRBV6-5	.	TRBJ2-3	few	CASSYRASYGTDTQYF	TGTGCCAGCAGTTACCGCGCTAGCTACGGCACAGATACGCAGTATTTT
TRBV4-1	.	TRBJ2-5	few	CASSPVGLLETQYF	TGCGCCAGCAGCCCCGTGGGTTTGTTGGAGACCCAGTACTTC
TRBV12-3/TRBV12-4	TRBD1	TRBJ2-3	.	CATKSGTGRQSTQYF	TGTGCCACCAAAAGCGGGACAGGGCGACAAAGTACGCAGTATTTT
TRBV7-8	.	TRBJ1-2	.	CTSRTGNGGYTF	TGTACCAGCAGAACAGGGAATGGTGGCTACACCTTC
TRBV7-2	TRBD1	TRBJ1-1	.	CASSQQGANTEAFF	TGTGCCAGCAGCCAACAGGGGGCCAACACTGAAGCTTTCTTT
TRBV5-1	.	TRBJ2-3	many	CASTPGQGGIFGDTQYF	TGCGCCAGCACCCCCGGTCAGGGTGGTATTTTCGGAGATACGCAGTATTTT
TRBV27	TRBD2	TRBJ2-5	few	CASSSYSGGSQETQYF	TGTGCCAGCAGTTCATATAGCGGGGGGAGTCAAGAGACCCAGTACTTC
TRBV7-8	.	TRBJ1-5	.	CASSLVQDSNQPQHF	TGTGCCAGCAGCTTAGTACAGGATAGCAATCAGCCCCAGCATTTT
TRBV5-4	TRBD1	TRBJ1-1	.	CASSGPGTGGVRTEAFF	TGTGCCAGCAGCGGTCCCGGGACAGGGGGCGTACGCACTGAAGCTTTCTTT
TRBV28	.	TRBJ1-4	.	CASSSGSDQSEKLFF	TGTGCCAGCAGCTCAGGGTCAGACCAGAGTGAAAAACTGTTTTTT
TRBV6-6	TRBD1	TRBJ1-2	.	CASSSFRRGQDYTF	TGTGCCAGCAGTTCCTTTCGTAGGGGGCAGGACTACACCTTC
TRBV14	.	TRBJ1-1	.	CASSQEFGNTGNTEAFF	TGTGCCAGCAGCCAAGAATTTGGGAATACGGGGAACACTGAAGCTTTCTTT
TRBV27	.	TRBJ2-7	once	CASTARQERYYEQYF	TGTGCCAGCACTGCAAGACAGGAGAGGTACTACGAGCAGTACTTC
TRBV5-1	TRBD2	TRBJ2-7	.	CASSLGLAGYNEQYF	TGCGCCAGCAGCTTGGGACTAGCGGGGTACAATGAGCAGTACTTC
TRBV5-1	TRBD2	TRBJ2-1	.	CASSRRLAEYNEQFF	TGCGCCAGCAGCAGGAGACTAGCGGAGTACAATGAGCAGTTCTTC
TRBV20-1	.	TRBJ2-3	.	CSARDKGYTDTQYF	TGCAGTGCTAGAGATAAGGGCTACACAGATACGCAGTATTTT
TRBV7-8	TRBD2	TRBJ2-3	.	CASSLVWSGETTDTQYF	TGTGCCAGCAGCTTAGTATGGAGCGGGGAGACGACAGATACGCAGTATTTT
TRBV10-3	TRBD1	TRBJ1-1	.	CAISVETGSMNTEAFF	TGTGCCATCAGTGTGGAGACAGGGTCCATGAACACTGAAGCTTTCTTT
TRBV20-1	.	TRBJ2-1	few	CSAEEGLSSYNEQFF	TGCAGTGCCGAGGAGGGACTTAGCTCCTACAATGAGCAGTTCTTC